This entry concerns a single TCR beta chain. These data belong to a study of blood T cells in healthy people across ages. This CDR3 has 18 amino acids. The ends lost 3 bases at V and 0 bases at J; junction bases unmatched: 7. Germline lookup yields CDR1 SGHTA and CDR2 FQGNSA. Then a second PCR, running roughly 7 to 11 cycles, was carried out with a sample-barcoded 5' primer and a J-beta primer mix. TCRdb recomputed calls from the 5' RACE reads with MiXCR, one row per CDR3 protein. Here the sample spans some 1,800,000 distinct CDR3 sequences, 39% being singletons. The sequenced material came from blood. The sequence was collected from a human donor in good health. V and J are TRBV7-2 and TRBJ2-3, with 12 bases that match TRBD2. The CDR3 DNA reads as TGTGCCAGCAGCTTTCGTCTAGCGGGGGGGGAGAGCACAGATACGCAGTATTTT. Translated: CASSFRLAGGESTDTQYF.